This TCR beta chain was observed in a study of T-cell reconstitution after alpha-beta-depleted transplantation in children. Germline CDR1 reads DFQATT; CDR2 reads SNEGSKA (reference sequence). Trimming at V came to 3 bases and at J to 2 bases, leaving 11 bases not matched to a gene. This CDR3 region has 16 residues. Unique molecular identifiers were incorporated when the TCRbeta library was constructed. In TCRdb, the PCR reads were re-called with MiXCR into one record per CDR3 protein. The repertoire has roughly 180,000 distinct CDR3 sequences, about 14% of them found once; the top ten carry roughly 13%.

This receptor was identified in a human donor who donated a stem cell graft to a child with acute lymphoblastic leukemia. V usage is TRBV20-1 and J usage is TRBJ2-7; 9 bases are shared with TRBD2. Sequenced material: PBMCs from the stem cell graft donor, taken from the stem cell graft. CDR3 loop: CSARGTSRSATYEQYF. CDR3 sequence (DNA): TGCAGTGCTAGGGGGACTAGCCGGAGCGCTACCTACGAGCAGTACTTC.